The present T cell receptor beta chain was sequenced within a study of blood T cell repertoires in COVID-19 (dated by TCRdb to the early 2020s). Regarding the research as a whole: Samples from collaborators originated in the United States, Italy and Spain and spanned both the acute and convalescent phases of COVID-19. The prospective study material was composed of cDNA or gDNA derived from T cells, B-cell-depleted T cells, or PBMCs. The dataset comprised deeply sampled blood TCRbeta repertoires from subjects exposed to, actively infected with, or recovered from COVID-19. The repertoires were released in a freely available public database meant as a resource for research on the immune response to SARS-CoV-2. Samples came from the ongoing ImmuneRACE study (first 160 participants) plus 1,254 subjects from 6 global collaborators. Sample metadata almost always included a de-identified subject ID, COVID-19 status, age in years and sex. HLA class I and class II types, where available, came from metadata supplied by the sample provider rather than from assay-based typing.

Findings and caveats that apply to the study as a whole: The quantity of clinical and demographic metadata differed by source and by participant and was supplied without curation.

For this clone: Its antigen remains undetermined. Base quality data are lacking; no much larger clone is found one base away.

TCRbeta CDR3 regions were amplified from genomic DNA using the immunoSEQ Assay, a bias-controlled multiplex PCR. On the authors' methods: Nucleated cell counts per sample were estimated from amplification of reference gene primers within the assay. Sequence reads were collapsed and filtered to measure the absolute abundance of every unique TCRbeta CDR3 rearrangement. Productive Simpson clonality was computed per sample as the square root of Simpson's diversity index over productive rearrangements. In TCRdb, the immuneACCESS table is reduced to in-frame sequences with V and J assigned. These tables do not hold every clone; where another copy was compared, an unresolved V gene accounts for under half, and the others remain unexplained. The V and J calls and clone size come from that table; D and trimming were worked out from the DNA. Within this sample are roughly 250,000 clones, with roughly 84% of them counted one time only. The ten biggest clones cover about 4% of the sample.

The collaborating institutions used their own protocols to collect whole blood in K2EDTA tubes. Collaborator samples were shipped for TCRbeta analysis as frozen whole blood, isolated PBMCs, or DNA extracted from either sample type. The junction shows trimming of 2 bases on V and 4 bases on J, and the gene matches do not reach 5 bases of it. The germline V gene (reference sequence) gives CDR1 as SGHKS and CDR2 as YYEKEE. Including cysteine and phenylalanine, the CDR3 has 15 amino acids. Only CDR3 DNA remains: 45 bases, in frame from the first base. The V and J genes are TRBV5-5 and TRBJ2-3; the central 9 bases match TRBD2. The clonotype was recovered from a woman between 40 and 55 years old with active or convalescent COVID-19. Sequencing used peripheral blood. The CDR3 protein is CASSFRAGGSDTQYF. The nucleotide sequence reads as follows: TGTGCCAGCAGCTTCCGTGCGGGGGGGTCAGATACGCAGTATTTT.